This T cell receptor beta chain is from a study of T cells in Graves' hyperthyroidism and ophthalmopathy. Study overall: Peripheral blood was obtained at initial diagnosis, preceding any treatment.

V shed 6 bases and J shed 5 bases, with 13 bases lying between them. CDR3 length equals 13 residues. Calling Graves' hyperthyroidism stable meant ophthalmopathy did not progress within 18 months. This clonotype came up many times. From RNA transcripts, TCR beta CDR3 regions were amplified. A set of HTBI primers served as the primers for a first-round RT-PCR of the TCR CDR3. TCRdb reprocessed the multiplex PCR reads with MiXCR, giving one entry per CDR3 protein. Of 350,000 to 400,000 distinct CDR3 sequences in the sample, 14% to 15% were seen once. The V and J genes are TRBV12-3 or TRBV12-4 and TRBJ1-1; the D is unclear. This sequence was found in a woman aged 25 to 39 with Graves' hyperthyroidism. The sequenced sample consisted of blood. The CDR3 nucleotides are TGTGCCAGCAGACTTGGTGGAACGACTGAAGCTTTCTTT. Protein product: CASRLGGTTEAFF.